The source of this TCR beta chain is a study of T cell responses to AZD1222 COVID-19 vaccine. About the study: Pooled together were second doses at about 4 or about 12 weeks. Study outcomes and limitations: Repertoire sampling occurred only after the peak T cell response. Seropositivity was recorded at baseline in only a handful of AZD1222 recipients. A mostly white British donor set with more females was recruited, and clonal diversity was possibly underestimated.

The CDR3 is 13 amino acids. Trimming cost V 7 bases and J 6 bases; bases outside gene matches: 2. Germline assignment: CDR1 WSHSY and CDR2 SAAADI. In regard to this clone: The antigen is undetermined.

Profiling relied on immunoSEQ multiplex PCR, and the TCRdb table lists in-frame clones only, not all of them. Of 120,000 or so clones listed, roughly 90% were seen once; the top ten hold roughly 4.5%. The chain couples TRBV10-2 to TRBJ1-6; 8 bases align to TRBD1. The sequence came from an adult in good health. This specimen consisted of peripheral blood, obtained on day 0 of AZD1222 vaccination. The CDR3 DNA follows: TGCGCCAGCAATGGACAGGGTAATTCACCCCTCCACTTT. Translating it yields CASNGQGNSPLHF.